The rows below give T cell receptor beta chains drawn from one sample of a study of neoadjuvant nivolumab and ipilimumab in lung cancer. Sequencing used immunoSEQ multiplex PCR; TCRdb keeps in-frame clones, though not all of them. The data show tens of thousands of clones, around 82% seen once. Here the sequenced sample was peripheral blood, taken before neoadjuvant nivolumab, alone or with ipilimumab. The receptors stem from an adult with non-small cell lung cancer. The CDR3 runs from the conserved cysteine through the conserved F or W. The D gene is left open where the match is weak. The size entry is marked missing in some rows and otherwise reads once, few, many or a size class.

clone_size j_call d_call v_call cdr3_aa cdr3_nt
few TRBJ2-7 TRBD1 TRBV15 CATSRDRGLGEQYF TGTGCCACCAGCCGGGACAGGGGGTTAGGCGAGCAGTACTTC
NA TRBJ2-7 NA TRBV18 CASSPGLEEQYF TGTGCCAGCTCACCAGGTCTTGAGGAGCAGTACTTC
NA TRBJ2-2 NA TRBV5-1 CASSLESTGELFF TGCGCCAGCAGCTTGGAGAGCACCGGGGAGCTGTTTTTT
NA TRBJ2-3 TRBD2 TRBV4-2 CASSPGLARIGDTQYF TGTGCCAGCAGCCCCGGACTAGCCCGGATCGGGGATACGCAGTATTTT
few TRBJ2-1 TRBD2 TRBV10-3 CASSVYPSGRDEQFF TGTGCCAGCAGCGTGTATCCTAGCGGGAGGGATGAGCAGTTCTTC
NA TRBJ2-3 NA TRBV2 CASREDTDTQYF TGTGCCAGCAGGGAGGACACAGATACGCAGTATTTT
NA TRBJ2-5 NA TRBV5-4 CASSLPGLSQYF TGTGCCAGCAGCCTCCCTGGGTTGTCCCAGTACTTC
NA TRBJ2-5 TRBD1 TRBV7-2 CASRTQGAGETQYF TGTGCCAGCAGGACACAGGGGGCGGGAGAGACCCAGTACTTC
NA TRBJ2-4 NA TRBV6-5 CASSYTSRAKNIQYF TGTGCCAGCAGTTACACGTCGAGGGCCAAAAACATTCAGTACTTC
NA TRBJ1-4 NA TRBV6-5 CASRVTSGENEKLFF TGTGCCAGCAGGGTTACGTCAGGGGAAAATGAAAAACTGTTTTTT
NA TRBJ2-3 NA TRBV9 CASSARTDTQYF TGTGCCAGCAGCGCCCGCACAGATACGCAGTATTTT
few TRBJ1-2 TRBD1 TRBV5-1 CASSRGTGGFGYTF TGCGCCAGCAGCCGTGGGACAGGGGGTTTCGGCTACACCTTC
NA TRBJ2-1 NA TRBV9 CASSGGPTSSYNEQFF TGTGCCAGCAGCGGGGGACCTACTAGCTCCTACAATGAGCAGTTCTTC
NA TRBJ2-3 TRBD2 TRBV29-1 CSERERGTDTQYF TGCAGCGAGCGGGAGCGGGGCACAGATACGCAGTATTTT